One sample yielded the 21 T cell receptor beta chains listed below, sequenced in a study of cytotoxic CD8 clonotypes in ibrutinib-treated CLL. Assay: immunoSEQ multiplex PCR; the TCRdb copy retains only in-frame clones and omits some. Seen here are 60,000 to 75,000 clones, 90% observed once, and the top ten hold around 3.3%. The source was PBMCs, collected after 12 months of ibrutinib treatment. The receptors were gathered from a human donor with chronic lymphocytic leukemia.

In regard to this clone: Relative to the germline gene, one junction end is altered; a read error may explain this. The V call is TRBV7-7, the J call TRBJ2-1, with D possibly TRBD2 on 5 matching bases. Germline lookup yields CDR1 SSHAT and CDR2 FNYEAQ (reference sequence). The CDR3 runs to 13 residues. CDR3 nucleotides: TGTGCTAGCAGCTCCGGGATGGACAATGAGCAGTTCTTC. Its protein is CASSSGMDNEQFF.

The V and J genes are TRBV5-1 and TRBJ2-5, with D tentatively TRBD2 (6 bases). CDR3 length: 12 residues. Trimming removed 7 bases at V and 4 bases at J, with 11 bases between. Germline CDR1 and CDR2: SGHRS and YFSETQ. The CDR3 loop reads CASRAGRETQYF. The CDR3 bases are TGCGCCAGCCGCGCGGGACGAGAGACCCAGTACTTC.

The genes are TRBV28 and TRBJ1-3; the D is unclear. Trimming left V 0 bases short and J 6 bases short, with 15 bases between. Germline V gene data show CDR1 as MDHEN and CDR2 as SYDVKM. The CDR3 is 16 amino acids. CDR3 in DNA: TGTGCCAGCAGTTTATGGCTTAGAGGTGGCGAAAACACCATATATTTT. Its protein product is CASSLWLRGGENTIYF.

V is TRBV19 and J is TRBJ2-7; unclear D gene. V was shortened by 6 bases and J by 2 bases, with 17 bases between the two germline ends. From germline, CDR1 is LNHDA and CDR2 SQIVND (reference sequence). The CDR3 has 15 residues. The chain's CDR3 is CASSPSSANPYEQYF. CDR3 DNA sequence: TGTGCCAGTAGCCCCTCCTCAGCAAACCCCTACGAGCAGTACTTC. Supplemented by reference TRBV19 and TRBJ2-7, the full variable domain reads DGGITQSPKYLFRKEGQNVTLSCEQNLNHDAMYWYRQDPGQGLRLIYYSQIVNDFQKGDIAEGYSVSREKKESFPLTVTSAQKNPTAFYLCASSPSSANPYEQYFGPGTRLTVT.

The CDR3 protein is CASTISWENTEAFF. The CDR3 DNA is TGTGCCAGTACCATAAGTTGGGAGAACACTGAAGCTTTCTTT. The chain links TRBV19 to TRBJ1-1, with D uncertain. Germline CDR1 LNHDA, CDR2 SQIVND (reference sequence). The CDR3 consists of 14 residues. V dropped 7 bases and J dropped 1 base, with 13 bases sitting between them. The full variable domain, with the rest looked up from reference TRBV19 and TRBJ1-1, is DGGITQSPKYLFRKEGQNVTLSCEQNLNHDAMYWYRQDPGQGLRLIYYSQIVNDFQKGDIAEGYSVSREKKESFPLTVTSAQKNPTAFYLCASTISWENTEAFFGQGTRLTVV.

This rearrangement joins TRBV6-5 to TRBJ2-3; perhaps TRBD2 as D (7 bases). Germline V lookup: CDR1 MNHEY, CDR2 SVGAGI. Trimming pared 9 bases from V and 3 bases from J, leaving 19 bases between. This CDR3 comprises 15 residues. The CDR3 DNA follows: TGTGCCAGTAATTGGGGGGGCGCAGGAACAGATACGCAGTATTTT. Protein product: CASNWGGAGTDTQYF.

The chain has TRBV2 and TRBJ1-5; TRBD1 aligns across 8 bases. Germline CDR1 reads SNHLY; CDR2 reads FYNNEI. Trimming cost V 6 bases and J 0 bases; bases outside gene matches: 4. The CDR3 runs to 15 residues. The CDR3 DNA sequence: TGTGCCAGCAGGAAGGGACAGGTTAGCAATCAGCCCCAGCATTTT. Protein sequence: CASRKGQVSNQPQHF.

The sample holds one count of this clone. The genes are TRBV27 and TRBJ2-1; 8 bases map to TRBD2. Trimming cost V 7 bases and J 4 bases; bases outside gene matches: 9. Per germline, CDR1 MNHEY and CDR2 SMNVEV (reference sequence). This CDR3 comprises 15 residues. The CDR3 DNA is TGTGCCAGCACTAATAGCGGGACCTTTTACAATGAGCAGTTCTTC. It codes for CASTNSGTFYNEQFF.

This chain connects TRBV11-3 to TRBJ2-7, with unresolved D. With 5 bases removed from V and 12 bases from J, the gap between germline ends came to 23 bases. The CDR3 is 14 amino acids. CDR1 SGHNT and CDR2 YENEEA come from the germline V gene. The CDR3 is CASSPPNLPNEAYF. The CDR3 DNA reads as TGTGCCAGCAGCCCCCCCAATTTGCCCAACGAGGCGTACTTC.

V usage is TRBV30 and J usage is TRBJ1-1, with D hard to call. V was cut by 3 bases and J by 4 bases, with 3 bases left in between. The CDR3 has 10 amino acids. Germline loops: CDR1 GTSNPN, CDR2 SVGIG (reference sequence). Here the CDR3 DNA reads TGTGCCTGGAGCCCCACTGAAGCTTTCTTT. This translates into CAWSPTEAFF. The full variable domain, completed using reference TRBV30 and TRBJ1-1, is SQTIHQWPATLVQPVGSPLSLECTVEGTSNPNLYWYRQAAGRGLQLLFYSVGIGQISSEVPQNLSASRPQDRQFILSSKKLLLSDSGFYLCAWSPTEAFFGQGTRLTVV.

The rearrangement uses TRBV7-8 and TRBJ1-5, with a possible D match to TRBD1 (5 bases). Germline-derived CDR1 and CDR2 are SGHVS and FQNEAQ. The CDR3 has 15 residues. V was clipped by 5 bases and J by 0 bases, with 11 bases between them. DNA for the CDR3: TGTGCCAGCAGCCGGGACGGGCGTAGCAATCAGCCCCAGCATTTT. Its translation: CASSRDGRSNQPQHF.

V usage is TRBV5-5 and J usage is TRBJ2-3, with 7 bases that match TRBD2. This CDR3 spans 15 amino acids. The V segment lost 4 bases and the J segment 0 bases; nucleotides outside the gene matches: 5. Germline CDR1 is SGHKS and CDR2 is YYEKEE (reference sequence). For the CDR3, the DNA is TGTGCCAGCAGCGGTCTAGCGGTTAGCACAGATACGCAGTATTTT. Protein product: CASSGLAVSTDTQYF. Based on the CDR3 plus reference TRBV5-5 and TRBJ2-3, the full variable domain is DAGVTQSPTHLIKTRGQQVTLRCSPISGHKSVSWYQQVLGQGPQFIFQYYEKEERGRGNFPDRFSARQFPNYSSELNVNALLLGDSALYLCASSGLAVSTDTQYFGPGTRLTVL.

This chain connects TRBV27 to TRBJ2-7; D remains unclear. CDR3 length: 14 amino acids. The germline V gene encodes CDR1 MNHEY and CDR2 SMNVEV (reference sequence). With 6 bases removed from V and 0 bases from J, the gap between germline ends came to 12 bases. The CDR3 sequence: CASSPTKDSYEQYF. CDR3 coding DNA: TGTGCCAGCAGCCCGACAAAGGACTCCTACGAGCAGTACTTC.

In DNA, the CDR3 is TGTGCCAGCAGCCCCCTTGCGGGGGGAGGGAGGGCGAACACCGGGGAGCTGTTTTTT. Translating gives CASSPLAGGGRANTGELFF. The gene calls are TRBV7-3 and TRBJ2-2; 8 bases agree with TRBD2. From germline, CDR1 is SGHTA and CDR2 FQGTGA. CDR3 size: 19 residues. V was clipped by 5 bases and J by 0 bases; unmatched bases: 14.

The V call is TRBV7-2, the J call TRBJ1-1; no clear D gene. This CDR3 is built from 13 residues. The germline V gene encodes CDR1 SGHTA and CDR2 FQGNSA. The ends were cut back, 3 bases at V and 7 bases at J, with 12 bases in the middle. CDR3 sequence: CASSFSGEIEAFF. In DNA, the CDR3 is TGTGCCAGCAGCTTCTCTGGGGAGATTGAAGCTTTCTTT.

This chain uses TRBV11-2 with TRBJ2-3; D is uncertain. There are 15 residues in the CDR3. CDR1 and CDR2 (germline): SGHAT, FQNNGV. V lost 7 bases and J lost 2, with 16 bases in between. The DNA of the CDR3 is TGTGCCAGCACCCCTTTGGCGGACCTCACAGATACGCAGTATTTT. Translating it yields CASTPLADLTDTQYF.

The chain has TRBV29-1 and TRBJ2-5; 10 bases agree with TRBD2. This CDR3 region has 13 residues. Trimming cost V 4 bases and J 5 bases; bases outside gene matches: 4. Germline CDR1 is SQVTM and CDR2 is ANQGSEA. The CDR3 sequence: CSVGLAGVETQYF. CDR3 nucleotide sequence: TGCAGCGTTGGCCTAGCGGGAGTGGAGACCCAGTACTTC.

The table lists this clone with a count of one. The chain recombines TRBV4-2 with TRBJ2-1, with 8 bases aligning to TRBD2. Trimming removed 5 bases from V and 3 bases from J; junction bases left unmatched: 9. Looked up from germline, CDR1 is LGHNA and CDR2 is YNFKEQ. The CDR3 is made up of 16 amino acids. Here the CDR3 DNA reads TGTGCCAGCAGCTGGGAGGCGGGAGGACACTACAATGAGCAGTTCTTC. Its translation is CASSWEAGGHYNEQFF.

This clone was picked up one time. This CDR3 is CASSVLGTSVGGNEQFF. Written as DNA, the CDR3 is TGTGCCAGCAGCGTCCTAGGGACTAGCGTAGGAGGCAATGAGCAGTTCTTC. The V and J genes are TRBV9 and TRBJ2-1, with 10 nucleotides matching TRBD2. The trim removed 2 bases at V and 6 bases at J, leaving 11 bases unmatched. The CDR3 is 17 residues long. CDR1 is SGDLS, CDR2 YYNGEE, per germline.

The genes are TRBV30 and TRBJ2-3, with 11 bases that match TRBD2. Germline V gene data show CDR1 as GTSNPN and CDR2 as SVGIG (reference sequence). The CDR3 contains 17 residues. V was pared by 3 bases and J by 0 bases, with 8 bases of the junction left unmatched. The CDR3 region has the DNA TGTGCCTGGAGCCGGGGACTAGCGGCCCAGAGCACAGATACGCAGTATTTT. Translated, it gives CAWSRGLAAQSTDTQYF.

The chain links TRBV10-3 to TRBJ2-7; TRBD1 aligns across 7 bases. Germline CDR1 reads ENHRY; CDR2 reads SYGVKD. Trimming at V came to 6 bases and at J to 2 bases, leaving 4 bases not matched to a gene. The CDR3 is made up of 13 amino acids. The CDR3 DNA sequence: TGTGCCATCAGCCTGGGACAGACCTACGAGCAGTACTTC. Amino acids: CAISLGQTYEQYF.